This T cell receptor beta chain was profiled in a study of CD8 T cells in Susac syndrome. Study context: Clinically active disease was present in five or six of the sequenced Susac syndrome patients. Eight or nine of these patients were in remission.

All included Susac syndrome patients satisfied recently defined diagnostic criteria for definite or probable disease. While CD8+ and CD4+ T cells were isolated negatively, TEMRA cells were enriched by FACS. The CDR3 totals 13 residues. V was pared by 5 bases and J by 7 bases, with 18 bases between. From germline, CDR1 is GTSNPN and CDR2 SVGIG (reference sequence). Random hexamers were used to reverse transcribe the RNA input (about 0.45 to 1 ug). Coverage of TCR beta CDR3 amplification by immunoSEQ multiplex PCR extended to 54 Vbeta and 13 Jbeta. MiXCR, applied by TCRdb to the immunoSEQ multiplex PCR reads, yields one record per CDR3 protein. The sample carries over 150,000 distinct CDR3 sequences, roughly 94% recorded once.

The sequence was collected from a human donor with Susac syndrome. The sample taken for sequencing was CD4+ T cells from PBMCs. V is TRBV30 and J is TRBJ2-7, with D possibly TRBD1 on 6 matching bases. In DNA, the CDR3 is TGTGCCTGGGCAACAGGGACCTTAGGGGAGCAGTACTTC. Its protein product is CAWATGTLGEQYF.